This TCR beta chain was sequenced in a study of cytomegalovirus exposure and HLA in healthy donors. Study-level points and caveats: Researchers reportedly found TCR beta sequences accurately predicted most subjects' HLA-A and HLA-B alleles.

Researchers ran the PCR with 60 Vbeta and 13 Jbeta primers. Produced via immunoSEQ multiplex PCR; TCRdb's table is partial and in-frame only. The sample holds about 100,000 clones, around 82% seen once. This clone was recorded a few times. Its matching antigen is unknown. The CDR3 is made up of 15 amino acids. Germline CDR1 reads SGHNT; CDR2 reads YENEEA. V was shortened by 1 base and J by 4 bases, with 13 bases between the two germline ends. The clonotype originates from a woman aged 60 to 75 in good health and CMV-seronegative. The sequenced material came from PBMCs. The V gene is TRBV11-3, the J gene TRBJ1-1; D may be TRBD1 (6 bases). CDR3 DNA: TGTGCCAGCAGCTTAGGCGCAGGGGCTGGCACTGAAGCTTTCTTT. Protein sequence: CASSLGAGAGTEAFF.